The rows below give T cell receptor beta chains drawn from one sample of a study of blood T cell repertoires in COVID-19. TCRdb's copy holds only in-frame clones and misses some; the assay was immunoSEQ multiplex PCR. This table holds about 250,000 clones, approximately 85% found once. Sequencing used PBMCs or T cells enriched from blood (not recorded which). The receptors were sampled from a woman between 45 and 60 years old with acute COVID-19. Both conserved end residues are part of each CDR3. D genes are given only for firm matches. Clone size is stated in some rows and not others, as once, few, many or a class when expanded.

V gene,D gene,clone size,J gene,CDR3 protein,CDR3 DNA
TRBV30,TRBD2,NA,TRBJ2-5,CAWSVRLAGETQYF,TGTGCCTGGAGTGTAAGGTTAGCGGGGGAGACCCAGTACTTC
TRBV2,TRBD1,NA,TRBJ2-7,CASRGQAAGYEQYF,TGTGCCAGCAGGGGACAGGCGGCAGGGTACGAGCAGTACTTC
TRBV6-2/TRBV6-3,NA,NA,TRBJ1-2,CASSNAGRNYGYTF,TGTGCCAGCAGTAATGCAGGGAGGAACTATGGCTACACCTTC
TRBV9,NA,NA,TRBJ1-2,CASSVDGGYRYGYTF,TGTGCCAGCAGCGTAGATGGAGGGTACCGCTATGGCTACACCTTC
TRBV15,TRBD1,once,TRBJ1-2,CATSGGTGNYGYTF,TGTGCCACCAGCGGCGGGACAGGGAACTATGGCTACACCTTC
TRBV6-5,NA,few,TRBJ2-7,CASSRGLLSYEQYF,TGTGCCAGCAGCCGCGGATTGTTATCCTACGAGCAGTACTTC
TRBV19,NA,NA,TRBJ1-5,CASSMGGSNQPQHF,TGTGCCAGTAGTATGGGGGGAAGCAATCAGCCCCAGCATTTT
TRBV9,TRBD1,NA,TRBJ1-3,CASSVGVGQGVSGNTIYF,TGTGCCAGCAGCGTAGGAGTAGGACAGGGGGTCTCTGGAAACACCATATATTTT
TRBV6-2/TRBV6-3,TRBD1,NA,TRBJ2-1,CASSPGGWQFF,TGTGCCAGCAGTCCAGGGGGCTGGCAGTTCTTC
TRBV9,TRBD1,NA,TRBJ2-2,CASSVNRGPNTGELFF,TGTGCCAGCAGCGTTAACAGGGGGCCGAACACCGGGGAGCTGTTTTTT
TRBV6-1,NA,NA,TRBJ1-2,CASREEGFYGYTF,TGTGCCAGCCGTGAGGAGGGATTTTATGGCTACACCTTC
TRBV30,TRBD1,NA,TRBJ1-2,CAWSVTQGAGYTF,TGTGCCTGGAGTGTAACCCAGGGGGCGGGCTACACCTTC
TRBV2,TRBD1,NA,TRBJ2-5,CASSMDREETQYF,TGTGCCAGCAGCATGGACAGGGAAGAGACCCAGTACTTC
TRBV7-9,TRBD1,NA,TRBJ1-2,CASSFGSQGPESPNYGYTF,TGTGCCAGCAGCTTTGGCTCACAGGGGCCGGAATCACCAAACTATGGCTACACCTTC
TRBV7-8,NA,NA,TRBJ2-7,CASSLALDMTYEQYF,TGTGCCAGCAGCTTGGCCCTGGACATGACCTACGAGCAGTACTTC
TRBV5-8,NA,NA,TRBJ1-5,CASSLEGQGRQPQHF,TGTGCCAGCAGCTTGGAGGGGCAGGGTCGTCAGCCCCAGCATTTT
TRBV15,NA,NA,TRBJ2-4,CATSVGEENIQYF,TGTGCCACCAGCGTAGGGGAAGAAAACATTCAGTACTTC
TRBV7-9,NA,NA,TRBJ2-3,CASSRGLQNTDTQYF,TGTGCCAGCAGCCGGGGACTCCAAAACACAGATACGCAGTATTTT
TRBV30,NA,once,TRBJ2-7,CAWSVRSYEQYF,TGTGCCTGGAGTGTTAGATCCTACGAGCAGTACTTC
TRBV10-3,NA,NA,TRBJ1-1,CAIRGTMNTEAFF,TGTGCCATTCGGGGGACGATGAACACTGAAGCTTTCTTT
TRBV2,TRBD1,NA,TRBJ1-4,CASSEKTGVVEKLFF,TGTGCCAGCAGTGAGAAGACAGGGGTAGTGGAAAAACTGTTTTTT
TRBV7-2,NA,NA,TRBJ1-1,CASSLLQGGNTEAFF,TGTGCCAGCAGCTTGTTACAGGGCGGGAACACTGAAGCTTTCTTT
TRBV30,TRBD1,NA,TRBJ1-3,CAWSPTGTGGNTIYF,TGTGCCTGGAGCCCTACCGGGACAGGGGGAAACACCATATATTTT
TRBV5-6,NA,NA,TRBJ1-5,CASSLREGGQPQHF,TGTGCCAGCAGCTTACGGGAGGGGGGTCAGCCCCAGCATTTT
TRBV5-1,TRBD1,NA,TRBJ1-1,CASSLGTGGNTEAFF,TGCGCCAGCAGCTTGGGGACAGGGGGGAACACTGAAGCTTTCTTT
TRBV3-1/TRBV3-2,NA,many,TRBJ1-1,CASTLGGVSTEAFF,TGTGCCAGCACCCTAGGGGGGGTCAGCACTGAAGCTTTCTTT
TRBV29-1,TRBD2,once,TRBJ2-2,CSVTSGGPNTGELFF,TGCAGCGTTACTAGCGGGGGACCGAACACCGGGGAGCTGTTTTTT
TRBV4-2,NA,NA,TRBJ1-2,CASSQEVWEGDYGYTF,TGTGCCAGCAGCCAAGAGGTATGGGAGGGGGACTATGGCTACACCTTC
TRBV4-3,TRBD1,NA,TRBJ2-3,CASSQVGGAGTDTQYF,TGCGCCAGCAGCCAAGTAGGGGGCGCGGGCACAGATACGCAGTATTTT
TRBV24-1,NA,NA,TRBJ1-3,CATSMTEYSGNTIYF,TGTGCCACCAGTATGACGGAGTACTCTGGAAACACTATATATTTT
TRBV18,NA,NA,TRBJ1-1,CASSPRQMNTEAFF,TGTGCCAGCTCACCGAGACAGATGAACACTGAAGCTTTCTTT
TRBV18,TRBD1,NA,TRBJ1-5,CASSPGQGAPPQHF,TGTGCCAGCTCACCTGGACAGGGGGCACCGCCCCAGCATTTT
TRBV6-5,NA,NA,TRBJ1-1,CASSYSTADTEAFF,TGTGCCAGCAGTTACTCGACTGCGGACACTGAAGCTTTCTTT
TRBV7-8,TRBD2,NA,TRBJ2-7,CASSPIPGTSYEQYF,TGTGCCAGCAGCCCCATCCCCGGGACTAGCTACGAGCAGTACTTC
TRBV19,NA,NA,TRBJ1-1,CASTTDQGRTEAFF,TGTGCCAGTACCACCGACCAGGGGCGAACTGAAGCTTTCTTT
TRBV4-1,NA,NA,TRBJ1-3,CASSQATQGISDTIYF,TGCGCCAGCAGCCAAGCAACTCAGGGGATATCGGACACCATATATTTT
TRBV7-2,NA,NA,TRBJ2-5,CASSPQETQYF,TGTGCCAGCAGCCCTCAAGAGACCCAGTACTTC
TRBV30,NA,NA,TRBJ1-5,CAWSVAGRNQPQHF,TGTGCCTGGAGTGTAGCAGGGCGTAATCAGCCCCAGCATTTT
TRBV7-9,NA,NA,TRBJ2-1,CASSPTSGYEQFF,TGTGCCAGCAGCCCGACATCAGGCTATGAGCAGTTCTTC
TRBV30,NA,NA,TRBJ1-4,CAWSVGGNEKLFF,TGTGCCTGGAGTGTAGGAGGGAACGAAAAACTGTTTTTT
TRBV10-2,NA,NA,TRBJ1-1,CASSWSEMNTEAFF,TGCGCCAGCTCCTGGTCCGAGATGAACACTGAAGCTTTCTTT
TRBV6-2/TRBV6-3,NA,NA,TRBJ1-4,CASSDHGGYNEKLFF,TGTGCCAGCAGCGACCACGGGGGTTATAATGAAAAACTGTTTTTT
TRBV29-1,TRBD1,NA,TRBJ1-1,CSVKGANTEAFF,TGCAGCGTTAAGGGGGCTAACACTGAAGCTTTCTTT
TRBV30,TRBD1,once,TRBJ1-2,CAWSVGTGVGYTF,TGTGCCTGGAGTGTAGGGACAGGGGTCGGCTACACCTTC
TRBV25-1,TRBD1,NA,TRBJ1-2,CASSGSPTGAHGYTF,TGTGCCAGCAGTGGGTCACCTACAGGGGCGCATGGCTACACCTTC
TRBV6-1,TRBD2,NA,TRBJ2-1,CASSEALTSGGAYNEQFF,TGTGCCAGCAGTGAAGCCCTCACTAGCGGGGGGGCCTACAATGAGCAGTTCTTC
TRBV30,TRBD1,NA,TRBJ2-7,CAWISGQGFYEQYF,TGTGCCTGGATCTCGGGACAGGGGTTCTACGAGCAGTACTTC
TRBV27,NA,once,TRBJ2-7,CASSRPDLTYEQYF,TGTGCCAGCAGTCGGCCGGACTTAACCTACGAGCAGTACTTC
TRBV5-1,TRBD2,NA,TRBJ2-7,CASSVSGGPFYEQYF,TGCGCCAGCAGCGTGAGCGGGGGGCCCTTTTACGAGCAGTACTTC
TRBV7-6,TRBD2,NA,TRBJ2-4,CASSLGSGGWDIQYF,TGTGCCAGCAGCTTGGGTAGCGGGGGTTGGGACATTCAGTACTTC
TRBV9,TRBD1,NA,TRBJ2-2,CASSARTGGGGELFF,TGTGCCAGCAGCGCCCGGACAGGGGGTGGCGGGGAGCTGTTTTTT
TRBV9,NA,NA,TRBJ2-7,CASSPGPEGGEQYF,TGTGCCAGCAGCCCGGGCCCCGAGGGTGGCGAGCAGTACTTC
TRBV7-9,NA,NA,TRBJ2-3,CASSFGYSDTQYF,TGTGCCAGCAGCTTCGGTTATTCAGATACGCAGTATTTT
TRBV9,NA,NA,TRBJ1-4,CASSVGGPATNEKLFF,TGTGCCAGCAGCGTGGGGGGGCCTGCAACTAATGAAAAACTGTTTTTT
TRBV2,NA,NA,TRBJ1-5,CASASGQPQHF,TGTGCCAGCGCGTCCGGTCAGCCCCAGCATTTT